Many counts were recorded for the clone carrying this TCR beta chain. The CDR3 extends over 14 amino acids. Trimming cost V 6 bases and J 0 bases, with 15 bases left between them. The V gene's germline CDR1 is DFQATT and CDR2 SNEGSKA (reference sequence). TCRdb reprocessed the RT-PCR reads with MiXCR, giving one entry per CDR3 protein. There are about 680,000 distinct CDR3 sequences in the sample; 14% occur only once, and 3.6% lies in the top ten. The rearrangement uses TRBV20-1 and TRBJ2-7, with a possible D match to TRBD2 (6 bases). The specimen sequenced was memory CD4+ T cells from blood. The receptor was isolated from a female donor in good health, serving as a healthy control. CDR3 amino acids: CSAAIVRGSYEQYF. The CDR3, as DNA: TGCAGTGCGGCCATAGTGCGGGGCTCCTACGAGCAGTACTTC.